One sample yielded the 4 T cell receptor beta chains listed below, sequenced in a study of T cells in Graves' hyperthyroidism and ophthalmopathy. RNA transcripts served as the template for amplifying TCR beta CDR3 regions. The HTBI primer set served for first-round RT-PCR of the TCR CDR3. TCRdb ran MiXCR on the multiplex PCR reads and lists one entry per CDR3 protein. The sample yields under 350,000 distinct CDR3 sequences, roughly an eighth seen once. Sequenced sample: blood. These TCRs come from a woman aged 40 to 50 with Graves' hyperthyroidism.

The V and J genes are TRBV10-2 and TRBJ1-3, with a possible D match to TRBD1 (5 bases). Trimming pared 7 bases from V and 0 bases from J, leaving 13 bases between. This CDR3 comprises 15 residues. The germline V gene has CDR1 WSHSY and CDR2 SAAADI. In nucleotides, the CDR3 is TGCGCCAGCAACCCACAGGTGCGCTCTGGAAACACCATATATTTT. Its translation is CASNPQVRSGNTIYF.

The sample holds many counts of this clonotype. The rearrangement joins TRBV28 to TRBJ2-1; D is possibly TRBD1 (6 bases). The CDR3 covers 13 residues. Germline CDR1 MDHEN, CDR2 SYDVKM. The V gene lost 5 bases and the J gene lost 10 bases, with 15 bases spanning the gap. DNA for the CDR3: TGTGCCAGCAGTCCAAAAACAGGGTGGGAGCAGTTCTTC. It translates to CASSPKTGWEQFF.

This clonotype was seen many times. The CDR3 sequence is CAVPTGVGNTEAFF. In nucleotides, the CDR3 is TGTGCCGTCCCAACAGGGGTAGGGAACACTGAAGCTTTCTTT. The chain links TRBV7-9 to TRBJ1-1, with 7 bases that match TRBD1. This CDR3 has 14 amino acids. V shed 11 bases and J 1 base; nucleotides not matched to a gene: 10. Per germline, CDR1 SEHNR and CDR2 FQNEAQ (reference sequence).

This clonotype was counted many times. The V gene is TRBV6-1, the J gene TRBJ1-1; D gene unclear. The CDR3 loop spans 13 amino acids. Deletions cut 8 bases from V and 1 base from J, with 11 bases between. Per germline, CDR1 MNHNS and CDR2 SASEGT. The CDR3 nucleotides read TGTGCCAGCGAAAGGACTGAGAACACTGAAGCTTTCTTT. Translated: CASERTENTEAFF.